Presented here are 21 T cell receptor beta chains from one specimen sequenced in a study of cytotoxic CD8 clonotypes in ibrutinib-treated CLL. Measured with immunoSEQ multiplex PCR; TCRdb has only the in-frame clones, and not every one. In the table there are roughly 14,000 clones, roughly 70% of which are singletons. The material was PBMCs, obtained before ibrutinib treatment. The receptor set was obtained from a human donor with chronic lymphocytic leukemia.

The chain is built from TRBV5-4 and TRBJ1-4; 10 nucleotides agree with TRBD1. The CDR3 extends over 15 amino acids. CDR1 is SGHNT, CDR2 YYREEE, per germline (reference sequence). Unmatched junction bases numbered 5, after V lost 4 bases and J lost 5 bases. CDR3 coding DNA: TGTGCCAGCAGCGCCGGACAGGGGGGAAATGAAAAACTGTTTTTT. As protein: CASSAGQGGNEKLFF.

The V and J genes are TRBV19 and TRBJ1-1; TRBD1 might be the D (5 bases). The CDR3 length is 16 residues. The germline V gene encodes CDR1 LNHDA and CDR2 SQIVND (reference sequence). Trimming stripped 5 bases from V and 0 bases from J, with 16 bases between. CDR3 bases: TGTGCCAGTAGTCGGGGCAGGGACCTCATGAACACTGAAGCTTTCTTT. This translates into CASSRGRDLMNTEAFF. The variable domain in full, completed from reference TRBV19 and TRBJ1-1, reads DGGITQSPKYLFRKEGQNVTLSCEQNLNHDAMYWYRQDPGQGLRLIYYSQIVNDFQKGDIAEGYSVSREKKESFPLTVTSAQKNPTAFYLCASSRGRDLMNTEAFFGQGTRLTVV.

The chain has TRBV7-8 and TRBJ2-3; D perhaps matches TRBD2 (6 bases). Germline CDR1 and CDR2: SGHVS and FQNEAQ. The CDR3 runs to 15 residues. V lost 1 base, J lost 6 bases, and 14 bases lay in between. The CDR3 DNA reads as TGTGCCAGCAGCTTAGTTGGCGGGGAAGGGGATACGCAGTATTTT. This sequence encodes CASSLVGGEGDTQYF.

J is TRBJ2-7 and V is TRBV2, with D tentatively TRBD1 (7 bases). The CDR3 has 14 amino acids. Looked up from germline, CDR1 is SNHLY and CDR2 is FYNNEI. The V gene lost 5 bases and the J gene lost 3 bases, with 14 bases spanning the gap. In nucleotides, the CDR3 is TGTGCCAGCAGTTCTCAGGGGGGACTCTACGAGCAGTACTTC. Its translation: CASSSQGGLYEQYF.

This clone came up a few times. The chain carries TRBV6-5 and TRBJ2-7, with TRBD1 matching over 8 bases. CDR3 length: 14 amino acids. V shed 2 bases and J 1 base; nucleotides not matched to a gene: 1. Germline-derived CDR1 and CDR2 are MNHEY and SVGAGI. CDR3 sequence (DNA): TGTGCCAGCAGTTACGGACAGGGTTCCTACGAGCAGTACTTC. Amino acids: CASSYGQGSYEQYF.

This sequence joins TRBV5-6 and TRBJ1-1, with D hard to call. Trimming removed 4 bases at V and 1 base at J, with 14 bases between. The CDR3 is made up of 15 amino acids. CDR1 is SGHDT, CDR2 YYEEEE, per germline. CDR3 bases: TGTGCCAGCAGCCCTACACTCCATGGGAACACTGAAGCTTTCTTT. Translation gives CASSPTLHGNTEAFF.

The CDR3 region has the DNA TGTGCCAGCAGCTTAGTCCCCAGGAATGAGCAGTTCTTC. Translation: CASSLVPRNEQFF. The V call is TRBV7-8, the J call TRBJ2-1; D not resolved. V was clipped by 1 base and J by 7 bases, with 8 bases between them. Germline V gene sequence: CDR1 SGHVS, CDR2 FQNEAQ. CDR3 length: 13 residues.

This chain joins TRBV7-2 and TRBJ1-5; D possibly corresponds to TRBD1 (6 bases). Trimming took off 5 bases at V and 7 bases at J, with 21 bases between the two ends. The CDR3 has 16 residues. Germline values: CDR1 SGHTA, CDR2 FQGNSA. The CDR3 sequence: CASSPPGRGRWQPQHF. The CDR3 DNA is TGTGCCAGCAGCCCGCCGGGCAGGGGCCGCTGGCAGCCCCAGCATTTT.

In DNA form, the CDR3 reads TGTGCCAGTAGTATACACGGACAGGAGGGCGCAGATACGCAGTATTTT. It codes for CASSIHGQEGADTQYF. This chain connects TRBV19 to TRBJ2-3, with D tentatively TRBD1 (7 bases). The CDR3 sequence is 16 residues long. Trimming left V 2 bases short and J 4 bases short, with 16 bases between. Germline V CDR1 and CDR2: LNHDA, SQIVND (reference sequence).

This chain links TRBV11-3 with TRBJ2-1; D possibly corresponds to TRBD2 (6 bases). V was cut by 0 bases and J by 9 bases, with 12 bases left in between. This CDR3 is built from 14 residues. The germline V gene has CDR1 SGHNT and CDR2 YENEEA. The CDR3 loop is CASSLDPGVGEQFF. In DNA, the CDR3 is TGTGCCAGCAGCTTAGACCCGGGGGTGGGTGAGCAGTTCTTC.

The gene calls are TRBV6-6 and TRBJ2-3, with D maybe TRBD1 (5 bases). V gave up 2 bases and J gave up 2 bases, with 11 bases separating them. Germline CDR1 reads MNHNY; CDR2 reads SVGAGI (reference sequence). The CDR3 consists of 15 residues. CDR3 protein: CASSYRGRDTDTQYF. Here the CDR3 DNA reads TGTGCCAGCAGTTACAGGGGTAGGGACACAGATACGCAGTATTTT.

V gene TRBV28 combines with J gene TRBJ1-2; the D is unclear. The CDR3 totals 12 residues. Trimming stripped 2 bases from V and 8 bases from J, with 9 bases between. Germline lookup yields CDR1 MDHEN and CDR2 SYDVKM. CDR3 DNA: TGTGCCAGCAGTTTACTGGGCATGGGCTACACCTTC. Translation: CASSLLGMGYTF.

V gene TRBV7-6 combines with J gene TRBJ2-7, with 8 bases lining up with TRBD1. Germline CDR1 SGHVS, CDR2 FNYEAQ. Unmatched junction bases numbered 6, after V lost 6 bases and J lost 2 bases. The CDR3 extends over 14 amino acids. The DNA of the CDR3 is TGTGCCAGCAGTCACTCAGGGGGCCCCTACGAGCAGTACTTC. Residues: CASSHSGGPYEQYF.

The genes are TRBV23-1 and TRBJ1-4, with 9 bases identical to TRBD1. TRBV23-1 is an ORF; its function is uncertain. This CDR3 is built from 19 residues. V was pared by 5 bases and J by 6 bases, with 19 bases of the junction left unmatched. The CDR3 nucleotides read TGCGCCAGCAGTAAGAGTAGCCGGGACAGGGAAGCTCTGGATGAAAAACTGTTTTTT. Residues: CASSKSSRDREALDEKLFF.

CDR3 bases: TGTGCCAGTAGTATAGCCGGATATGGCTACACCTTC. This encodes CASSIAGYGYTF. This sequence joins TRBV19 and TRBJ1-2; unclear D gene. CDR3 length equals 12 residues. Germline-derived CDR1 and CDR2 are LNHDA and SQIVND (reference sequence). V gave up 1 base and J gave up 5 bases, with 5 bases separating them.

The rearrangement joins TRBV9 to TRBJ1-3; 8 nucleotides match TRBD1. Germline V gives CDR1 SGDLS, CDR2 YYNGEE. The CDR3 is 19 amino acids. J was trimmed by 0 bases and V by 3 bases; bases with no gene match: 14. CDR3 sequence: CASSAGPRDRTFSGNTIYF. CDR3 nucleotides: TGTGCCAGCAGCGCAGGGCCCCGGGACAGGACATTCTCTGGAAACACCATATATTTT. Drawing the rest from reference TRBV9 and TRBJ1-3, the complete variable domain is DSGVTQTPKHLITATGQRVTLRCSPRSGDLSVYWYQQSLDQGLQFLIQYYNGEERAKGNILERFSAQQFPDLHSELNLSSLELGDSALYFCASSAGPRDRTFSGNTIYFGEGSWLTVV.

The V call is TRBV9, the J call TRBJ2-5; D gene ambiguous. Looked up from germline, CDR1 is SGDLS and CDR2 is YYNGEE. V was pared by 0 bases and J by 5 bases, with 11 bases between. CDR3 length equals 14 residues. Here the CDR3 reads CASSVEAAQETQYF. The CDR3 DNA reads as TGTGCCAGCAGCGTAGAGGCAGCCCAGGAGACCCAGTACTTC.

The chain couples TRBV28 to TRBJ1-2; D not resolved. This CDR3 contains 15 residues. CDR1 is MDHEN, CDR2 SYDVKM, per germline. Trimming took 7 bases from V and 4 from J, leaving 19 bases between them. The CDR3 region has the DNA TGTGCCAGCAATCCCGCCGACGGATACCTCTATGGCTACACCTTC. Amino acids: CASNPADGYLYGYTF.

In this sample, this clone turned up a few times. V is TRBV6-5 and J is TRBJ1-5; D gene unclear. The CDR3 is 12 amino acids. The V end was cut by 6 bases, the J end by 7 bases, with 10 bases between. In germline, CDR1 is MNHEY, CDR2 SVGAGI. In DNA form, the CDR3 reads TGTGCCAGCAGCCTCATCGGCCAGCCCCAGCATTTT. As protein: CASSLIGQPQHF.

This chain uses TRBV4-3 with TRBJ1-4; possible D gene TRBD1, 6 bases. Germline values: CDR1 LGHNA, CDR2 YSLEER. This CDR3 is built from 13 residues. Trimming removed 4 bases from V and 8 bases from J, with 11 bases in between. The chain's CDR3 is CASSRQVREKLFF. DNA for the CDR3: TGCGCCAGCAGCCGACAGGTCCGGGAAAAACTGTTTTTT.

The V and J genes are TRBV7-3 and TRBJ1-1; 8 bases are shared with TRBD1. Germline CDR1 reads SGHTA; CDR2 reads FQGTGA. CDR3 length: 13 residues. Germline trimming cut 5 bases from V and 5 bases from J; bases unmatched to any gene: 4. CDR3 sequence reads: CASSPTGGTEAFF. The CDR3 nucleotides are TGTGCCAGCAGCCCCACAGGGGGGACTGAAGCTTTCTTT.